The next 13 T cell receptor beta chains were all read from a single sample in a study of neurological immune-mediated disorders (dated by TCRdb to the late 2010s). The method was 5' RACE. Sequencing relied on an Illumina HiSeq 2500. TCRdb redid the processing of the public reads, applying fastp at Q25 and MiXCR, and retained in-frame beta chains. One record per CDR3 amino acid sequence lists the most common genes and DNA. This sample comprises tens of thousands of distinct CDR3 sequences, 3.4% of them detected only once. Jointly, the top ten make up around 3.7% of the sample. Sequencing input: PBMCs. The source of these receptors is a man aged 40-55 years with multiple sclerosis.

This clonotype was picked up many times. The chain is built from TRBV9 and TRBJ1-2; D not certain. Germline V gene data show CDR1 as SGDLS and CDR2 as YYNGEE. The CDR3 runs 16 residues. V dropped 0 bases and J dropped 5 bases, with 17 bases sitting between them. For the CDR3, the DNA is TGTGCCAGCAGCGTAGACCCCAACAGCTCGGCATATGGCTACACCTTC. It encodes CASSVDPNSSAYGYTF.

The sample holds many counts of this clonotype. This sequence joins TRBV7-6 and TRBJ1-2; D gene unclear. Germline loops: CDR1 SGHVS, CDR2 FNYEAQ. Trimming cost V 1 base and J 3 bases, with 9 bases left between them. The CDR3 consists of 14 residues. This CDR3 reads CASSLGTSDYGYTF. Written as DNA, the CDR3 is TGTGCCAGCAGCTTAGGAACGTCTGACTATGGCTACACCTTC.

This clonotype was detected ten times or more. J is TRBJ1-3 and V is TRBV29-1, with TRBD1 matching over 9 bases. The trim removed 7 bases at V and 4 bases at J, leaving 11 bases unmatched. From germline, CDR1 is SQVTM and CDR2 ANQGSEA. The CDR3 runs 15 residues. The CDR3 region is CSAQRYRGRGNTIYF. As DNA, the CDR3 is TGCAGCGCCCAGCGGTACAGGGGGCGAGGAAACACCATATATTTT.

This clonotype was counted at least ten times. The chain recombines TRBV20-1 with TRBJ1-3; TRBD1 might be the D (5 bases). Germline V gene data show CDR1 as DFQATT and CDR2 as SNEGSKA (reference sequence). CDR3 size: 17 residues. Deletions cut 1 base from V and 2 bases from J, with 18 bases between. CDR3 bases: TGCAGTGCTAGAGTAGAGGACTGGGGCCTCGCTGGAAACACCATATATTTT. Its protein product is CSARVEDWGLAGNTIYF.

This clonotype has ten or more counts. The chain is built from TRBV6-5 and TRBJ1-3, with D perhaps matching TRBD1 (6 bases). Germline V gene data show CDR1 as MNHEY and CDR2 as SVGAGI. The CDR3 totals 16 residues. With 6 bases removed from V and 3 bases from J, the gap between germline ends came to 18 bases. The CDR3, as DNA: TGTGCCAGCAGGACACCCGGGGGGCTTGGTGGAAACACCATATATTTT. It codes for CASRTPGGLGGNTIYF.

This clonotype was recorded many times. V gene TRBV7-2 combines with J gene TRBJ1-2; unclear D gene. CDR3 size: 14 residues. V was pared by 5 bases and J by 4 bases, with 14 bases between. Germline CDR1 is SGHTA and CDR2 is FQGNSA. CDR3: CASSIKALRYGYTF. CDR3 DNA sequence: TGTGCCAGCAGCATAAAGGCTCTCCGCTATGGCTACACCTTC. The full variable domain, its missing parts supplied by reference TRBV7-2 and TRBJ1-2, is GAGVSQSPSNKVTEKGKDVELRCDPISGHTALYWYRQSLGQGLEFLIYFQGNSAPDKSGLPSDRFSAERTGGSVSTLTIQRTQQEDSAVYLCASSIKALRYGYTFGSGTRLTVV.

In its sample, this clonotype was seen many times. The chain employs TRBV12-3 or TRBV12-4 and TRBJ2-1; 8 nucleotides agree with TRBD1. Germline trimming cut 6 bases from V and 5 bases from J; bases unmatched to any gene: 9. The CDR3 consists of 15 residues. The CDR3 coding sequence is TGTGCCAGCAGCTATGACAGGGGCCGCAACAATGAGCAGTTCTTC. It specifies CASSYDRGRNNEQFF.

In this sample, this clonotype turned up many times. This chain uses TRBV5-1 with TRBJ2-3; D unresolved. This CDR3 is 14 amino acids long. The germline V gene encodes CDR1 SGHRS and CDR2 YFSETQ. Trimming stripped 3 bases from V and 1 base from J, with 9 bases between. The CDR3 coding sequence is TGCGCCAGCAGCTCCAACTTAGGCACAGATACGCAGTATTTT. It codes for CASSSNLGTDTQYF.

This clonotype was detected ten times or more. The chain employs TRBV7-8 and TRBJ2-3; TRBD2 matches at 14 bases. This CDR3 has 19 amino acids. The V and J ends lost 5 bases and 1 base, in that order; junction bases with no gene match: 11. From germline, CDR1 is SGHVS and CDR2 FQNEAQ. CDR3 loop: CASSARTSGGPPRTDTQYF. The CDR3 bases are TGTGCCAGCAGCGCAAGGACTAGCGGGGGGCCACCGCGCACAGATACGCAGTATTTT.

At least ten counts were recorded for this clonotype. The V call is TRBV7-9, the J call TRBJ2-7; unclear D gene. The CDR3 is made up of 13 amino acids. Trimming cost V 2 bases and J 6 bases, with 11 bases left between them. Germline values: CDR1 SEHNR, CDR2 FQNEAQ (reference sequence). CDR3 sequence (DNA): TGTGCCAGCAGCTTACAAAATTTCGGCGAGCAGTACTTC. Its translation is CASSLQNFGEQYF.

With respect to this clonotype: A clone one base away is much larger, so this may be a read error. The J gene is TRBJ1-2, the V gene TRBV3-1; a weak D match, TRBD1 (5 bases). CDR1 and CDR2 (germline): LGHDT, YNNKEL (reference sequence). The CDR3 spans 16 residues. DNA for the CDR3: TGTGCCAACAGCCGTTCCGTCCCCTCGGGGGGCTATGGCTACACCTTC. It is translated as CANSRSVPSGGYGYTF.

Ten or more counts support this clonotype. DNA of the CDR3: TGTGCCAGCAAGCAGGGGGAATTAGGTGGCTACACCTTC. This encodes CASKQGELGGYTF. The chain joins TRBV6-5 to TRBJ1-2; 7 bases are shared with TRBD1. J gave up 7 bases and V 7 bases, and 9 bases lay outside the gene matches. CDR3 length equals 13 residues. The germline CDR1 and CDR2 sequences are MNHEY and SVGAGI.

This clonotype was counted at least ten times. The V call is TRBV27, the J call TRBJ2-7; D gene ambiguous. The germline V and J ends were trimmed by 8 bases and 2 bases, with 4 bases remaining between them. Germline CDR1 is MNHEY and CDR2 is SMNVEV (reference sequence). CDR3 length: 10 amino acids. CDR3 amino acids: CASGTYEQYF. CDR3 nucleotide sequence: TGTGCCAGCGGGACCTACGAGCAGTACTTC.